This TCR beta chain was identified during a study of shared clonotypes between healthy human individuals. Study-level points and caveats: Represented diversity, genetic and exposure-history alike, was limited by few donors.

Trimming stripped 5 bases from V and 3 bases from J, with 13 bases between. CDR1 and CDR2 from the germline V gene are MNHEY and SVGAGI. The CDR3 runs 14 residues. Researchers drew on about 90 million PBMCs for genomic DNA from unsorted samples. A single count supports this clone. Its target is unknown. The authors ran the assay at deep level. Replicate PCRs were loaded with approximately 300 ng DNA from unsorted PBMC, around 30,000 T cell genomes. Produced via immunoSEQ multiplex PCR; TCRdb's table is partial and in-frame only. Of fewer than 600,000 clones listed, roughly four fifths were seen once; the top ten hold more than 10%.

Sequenced material: PBMCs. The clonotype was recovered from a woman aged 40-49 years in good health. Some clones in this sample may be carry-over from other donors' samples. V gene TRBV6-5 combines with J gene TRBJ1-2; D might be TRBD1 (6 bases). CDR3 residues: CASSMDRNYYGYTF. CDR3 DNA: TGTGCCAGCAGTATGGACAGAAACTACTATGGCTACACCTTC.